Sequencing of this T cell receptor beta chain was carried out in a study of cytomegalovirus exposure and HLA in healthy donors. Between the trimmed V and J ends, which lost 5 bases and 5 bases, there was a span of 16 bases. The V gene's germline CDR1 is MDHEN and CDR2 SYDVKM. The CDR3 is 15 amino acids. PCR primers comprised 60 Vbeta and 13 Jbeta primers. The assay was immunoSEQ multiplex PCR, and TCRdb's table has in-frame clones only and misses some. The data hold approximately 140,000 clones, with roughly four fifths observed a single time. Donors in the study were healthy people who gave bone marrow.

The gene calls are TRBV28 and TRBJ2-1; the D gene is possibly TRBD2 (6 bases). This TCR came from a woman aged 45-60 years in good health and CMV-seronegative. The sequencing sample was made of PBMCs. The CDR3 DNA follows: TGTGCCAGCAGTCCCCACCCGGGGGACCACAATGAGCAGTTCTTC. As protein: CASSPHPGDHNEQFF.